The 9 T cell receptor beta chains reported below all come from one sample, sequenced in a study of molecular identifiers for immune sequencing clone quantification. TCRdb called the PCR reads again in MiXCR, with one record for every CDR3 protein. The table has approximately 500,000 distinct CDR3 sequences, about 25% seen once; the top ten hold roughly 0.77%. The sample comprised naive CD8+ T cells from blood, with Jurkat cell RNA spiked in. Subset here: FACS-sorted CD8+CD4-CCR7+CD45RA+ naive T cells. The origin of the receptors is a human donor in good health. Some libraries in this study had Jurkat cell RNA spiked in.

Many counts were recorded for this clonotype. This chain connects TRBV3-1 to TRBJ1-1; D is perhaps TRBD1 (6 bases). Per the germline V gene, CDR1 is LGHDT and CDR2 is YNNKEL (reference sequence). V was shortened by 1 base and J by 7 bases, with 19 bases between the two germline ends. The CDR3 sequence is 16 residues long. CDR3 residues: CASSQVLGDTKDEAFF. CDR3 nucleotide sequence: TGTGCCAGCAGCCAAGTGCTCGGGGACACAAAAGATGAAGCTTTCTTT.

This clonotype was counted only a few times. A read error may produce the germline difference seen at one junction end. This chain connects TRBV5-3 to TRBJ2-6; 7 bases map to TRBD2. TRBV5-3 is assigned to the ORF class and has an uncertain function. The CDR3 sequence is 18 residues long. The CDR3: CASSLGGVSNSGANVLTF. The CDR3 DNA reads TGTGCCAGCAGCTTGGGGGGGGTGTCCAACTCTGGGGCCAACGTCCTGACTTTC.

This clonotype was counted at least ten times. The chain uses TRBV4-1 and TRBJ1-5; no firm D call. The CDR3 consists of 15 residues. CDR1 and CDR2 from the germline V gene are MGHRA and YSYEKL. V was clipped by 4 bases and J by 6 bases, with 16 bases between them. Here the CDR3 DNA reads TGCGCCAGCAGCCCTAGGTTTATCGCCACTCAGCCCCAGCATTTT. Residues: CASSPRFIATQPQHF.

This clonotype was detected many times. This chain connects TRBV7-6 to TRBJ2-7; 9 bases agree with TRBD2. The CDR3 sequence is 14 residues long. CDR1 and CDR2 from the germline V gene are SGHVS and FNYEAQ. Germline trimming cut 6 bases from V and 4 bases from J; bases unmatched to any gene: 7. The DNA of the CDR3 is TGTGCCAGCAGTTGGGGGACTAGCCGGTACGAGCAGTACTTC. Translation: CASSWGTSRYEQYF. Based on the CDR3 plus reference TRBV7-6 and TRBJ2-7, the full variable domain is GAGVSQSPRYKVTKRGQDVALRCDPISGHVSLYWYRQALGQGPEFLTYFNYEAQQDKSGLPNDRFSAERPEGSISTLTIQRTEQRDSAMYRCASSWGTSRYEQYFGPGTRLTVT.

As DNA, the CDR3 is TGTGCCAGCAGACCATCACGAGGGAGTGAGGGTGAGCAGTTCTTC. The encoded protein is CASRPSRGSEGEQFF. This chain uses TRBV12-3 or TRBV12-4 with TRBJ2-1, with D possibly matching TRBD2 (5 bases). V lost 6 bases and J 9 bases, leaving 21 bases between the germline ends. The CDR3 length is 15 residues.

Comment on this clonotype: A read error is possible here, since a much larger clone lies one base away. V and J are TRBV7-9 and TRBJ2-5, with D uncertain. CDR1 and CDR2 from the germline V gene are SEHNR and FQNEAQ (reference sequence). CDR3 length: 12 residues. The CDR3 DNA reads TGTGCCAGCAGCCCTTCACAAGAGAACCAGTACTTC. It yields the protein CASSPSQENQYF.

There are a few counts of this clonotype. The chain uses TRBV14 and TRBJ2-1, with D perhaps matching TRBD1 (5 bases). CDR3 size: 14 residues. Germline loops: CDR1 SGHDN, CDR2 FVKESK. V lost 4 bases, J lost 8 bases, and 15 bases lay in between. This chain's CDR3 is CASSLGGAWDEQFF. DNA for the CDR3: TGTGCCAGCAGCCTCGGTGGGGCCTGGGATGAGCAGTTCTTC.

This clonotype was observed a handful of times. This rearrangement joins TRBV27 to TRBJ1-5; D unclear. Germline CDR1 reads MNHEY; CDR2 reads SMNVEV (reference sequence). This CDR3 comprises 13 residues. V lost 3 bases to trimming and J lost 5 bases, with 8 bases between them. CDR3 amino acids: CASSFGAYQPQHF. For the CDR3, the DNA is TGTGCCAGCAGTTTCGGAGCGTATCAGCCCCAGCATTTT.

This clonotype has a count of ten or more. The chain employs TRBV28 and TRBJ2-7; tentative D call: TRBD1 (5 bases). Between the trimmed V and J ends, which lost 7 bases and 0 bases, there was a span of 19 bases. Germline V CDR1 and CDR2: MDHEN, SYDVKM. This CDR3 has 16 amino acids. In DNA form, the CDR3 reads TGTGCCAGCATTCCCGATAAGGGGTACAGCTCCTACGAGCAGTACTTC. Translating gives CASIPDKGYSSYEQYF.